The sequence of this TCR beta chain was determined in a study of cytomegalovirus exposure and HLA in healthy donors. Trimming shortened V by 4 bases and J by 3 bases, and 10 bases separated the two germline ends. The CDR3 extends over 13 amino acids. CDR1 and CDR2 (germline): MDHEN, SYDVKM. PCR was performed using 60 Vbeta and 13 Jbeta primers. Profiling relied on immunoSEQ multiplex PCR, and the TCRdb table lists in-frame clones only, not all of them. The table has around 150,000 clones, around 77% seen once. The receptor was isolated from a man under 40 in good health. This chain links TRBV28 with TRBJ2-7; the D gene is possibly TRBD1 (6 bases). The sequenced material came from PBMCs. CDR3: CASSSGAGYEQYF. The CDR3 coding sequence is TGTGCCAGCAGTTCAGGGGCGGGCTACGAGCAGTACTTC.